The next 3 T cell receptor beta chains were all read from a single sample in a study of T cells in Graves' hyperthyroidism and ophthalmopathy. RNA transcripts gave rise to amplified TCR beta CDR3 regions. A first-round RT-PCR of the TCR CDR3 used the HTBI primer set. Using its own MiXCR run on the multiplex PCR reads, TCRdb lists one record per CDR3 protein. Counted here are 50,000 to 60,000 distinct CDR3 sequences, roughly 50% occurring once; the ten biggest clones make up around an eighth. Sequencing used blood. The receptors come from a young woman with Graves' ophthalmopathy.

The chain is built from TRBV7-9 and TRBJ2-5, with D perhaps TRBD1 or TRBD2 (5 bases each). V dropped 8 bases and J dropped 2 bases, with 18 bases sitting between them. Per germline, CDR1 SEHNR and CDR2 FQNEAQ (reference sequence). The CDR3 totals 15 residues. Here the CDR3 DNA reads TGTGCCAGCTCACCTAGTACCGGGGCACAAGAGACCCAGTACTTC. Its translation is CASSPSTGAQETQYF.

CDR3 nucleotide sequence: TGTGCCAGCACCGAAAAATTCTCTCCTGTAGGGATCCCATTAAATCAGCCCCAGCATTTT. Protein product: CASTEKFSPVGIPLNQPQHF. The chain employs TRBV2 and TRBJ1-5; D unclear. The CDR3 contains 20 residues. In germline, CDR1 is SNHLY, CDR2 FYNNEI. V was trimmed by 7 bases and J by 4 bases, leaving 32 bases between them.

The V gene is TRBV7-2, the J gene TRBJ2-1; 9 positions agree with TRBD2. The CDR3 loop spans 17 amino acids. The ends lost 2 bases at V and 12 bases at J; junction bases unmatched: 17. Germline assignment: CDR1 SGHTA and CDR2 FQGNSA. CDR3 nucleotides: TGTGCCAGCAGCTTATCCAGATTAGCGGGAGCCGGAGATACGCAGTTCTTC. Translating it yields CASSLSRLAGAGDTQFF.